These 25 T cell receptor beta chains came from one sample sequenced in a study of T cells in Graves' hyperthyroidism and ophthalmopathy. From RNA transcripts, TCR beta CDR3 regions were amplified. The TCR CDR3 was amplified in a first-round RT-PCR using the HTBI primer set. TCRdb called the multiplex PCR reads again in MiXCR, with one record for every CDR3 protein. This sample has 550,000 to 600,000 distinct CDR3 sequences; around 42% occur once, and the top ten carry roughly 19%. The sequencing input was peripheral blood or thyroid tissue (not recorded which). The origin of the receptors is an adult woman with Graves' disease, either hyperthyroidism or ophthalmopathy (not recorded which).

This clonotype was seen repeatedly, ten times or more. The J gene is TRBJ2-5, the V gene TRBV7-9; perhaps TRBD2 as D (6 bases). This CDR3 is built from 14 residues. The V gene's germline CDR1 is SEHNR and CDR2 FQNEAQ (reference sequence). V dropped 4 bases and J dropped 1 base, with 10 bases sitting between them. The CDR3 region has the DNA TGTGCCAGCAGCTATGGCGGGGTCCAAGAGACCCAGTACTTC. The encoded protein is CASSYGGVQETQYF.

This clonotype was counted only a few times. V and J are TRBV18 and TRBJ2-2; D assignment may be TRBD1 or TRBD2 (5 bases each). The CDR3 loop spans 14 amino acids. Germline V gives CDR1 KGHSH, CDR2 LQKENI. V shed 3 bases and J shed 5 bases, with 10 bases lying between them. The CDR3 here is CASSPGTETGELFF. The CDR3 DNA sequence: TGTGCCAGCTCACCCGGGACGGAGACCGGGGAGCTGTTTTTT.

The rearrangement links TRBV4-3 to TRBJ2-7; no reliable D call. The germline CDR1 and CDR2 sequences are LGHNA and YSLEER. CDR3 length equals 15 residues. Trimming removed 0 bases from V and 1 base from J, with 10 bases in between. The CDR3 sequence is CASSQELFSSYEQYF. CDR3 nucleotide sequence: TGCGCCAGCAGCCAAGAGCTCTTCTCTTCCTACGAGCAGTACTTC.

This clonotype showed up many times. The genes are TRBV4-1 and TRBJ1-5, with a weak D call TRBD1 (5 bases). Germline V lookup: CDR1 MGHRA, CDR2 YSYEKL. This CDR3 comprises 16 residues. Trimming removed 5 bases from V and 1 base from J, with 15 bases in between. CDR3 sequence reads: CASSSGLLNSNQPQHF. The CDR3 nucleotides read TGCGCCAGCAGCTCGGGACTTCTAAACAGCAATCAGCCCCAGCATTTT.

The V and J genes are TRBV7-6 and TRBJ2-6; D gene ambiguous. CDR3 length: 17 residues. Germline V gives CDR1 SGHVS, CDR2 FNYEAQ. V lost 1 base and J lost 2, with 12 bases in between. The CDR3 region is CASSLVVGNTGANVLTF. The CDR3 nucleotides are TGTGCCAGCAGCTTAGTCGTGGGGAACACTGGGGCCAACGTCCTGACTTTC.

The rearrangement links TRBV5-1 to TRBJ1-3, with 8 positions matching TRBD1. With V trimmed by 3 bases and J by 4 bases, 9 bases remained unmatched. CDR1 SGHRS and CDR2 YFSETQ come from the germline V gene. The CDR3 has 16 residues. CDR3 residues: CASSSQEGQEGNTIYF. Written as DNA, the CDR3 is TGCGCCAGCAGCTCCCAGGAGGGACAGGAAGGAAACACCATATATTTT.

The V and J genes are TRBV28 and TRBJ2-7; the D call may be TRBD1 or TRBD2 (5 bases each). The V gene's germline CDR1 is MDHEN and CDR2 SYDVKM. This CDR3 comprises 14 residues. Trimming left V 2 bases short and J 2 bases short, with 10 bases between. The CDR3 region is CASSLMGDAYEQYF. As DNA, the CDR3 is TGTGCCAGCAGTTTAATGGGGGACGCCTACGAGCAGTACTTC.

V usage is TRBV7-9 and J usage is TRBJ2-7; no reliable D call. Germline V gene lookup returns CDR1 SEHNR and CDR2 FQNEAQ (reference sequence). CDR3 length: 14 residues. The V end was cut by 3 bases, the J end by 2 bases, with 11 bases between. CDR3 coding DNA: TGTGCCAGCAGCTTTCCCGGAAAGGCCTACGAGCAGTACTTC. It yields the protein CASSFPGKAYEQYF.

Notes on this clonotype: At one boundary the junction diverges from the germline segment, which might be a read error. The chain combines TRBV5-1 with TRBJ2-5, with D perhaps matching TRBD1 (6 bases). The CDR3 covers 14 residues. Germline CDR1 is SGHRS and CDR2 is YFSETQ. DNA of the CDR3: TGCGCCAACAGCTTGGCAGGGGTAGAAGAGACCCAGTACTTC. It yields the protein CANSLAGVEETQYF. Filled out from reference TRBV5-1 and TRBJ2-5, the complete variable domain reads KAGVTQTPRYLIKTRGQQVTLSCSPISGHRSVSWYQQTPGQGLQFLFEYFSETQRNKGNFPGRFSGRQFSNSRSEMNVSTLELGDSALYLCANSLAGVEETQYFGPGTRLLVL.

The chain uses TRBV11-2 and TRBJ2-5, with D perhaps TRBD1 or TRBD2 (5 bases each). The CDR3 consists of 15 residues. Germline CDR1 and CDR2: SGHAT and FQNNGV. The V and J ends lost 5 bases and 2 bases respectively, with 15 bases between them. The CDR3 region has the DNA TGTGCCAGCAGCGGAGGAACAGGAGCTCAAGAGACCCAGTACTTC. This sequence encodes CASSGGTGAQETQYF. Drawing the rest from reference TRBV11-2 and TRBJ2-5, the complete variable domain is EAGVAQSPRYKIIEKRQSVAFWCNPISGHATLYWYQQILGQGPKLLIQFQNNGVVDDSQLPKDRFSAERLKGVDSTLKIQPAKLEDSAVYLCASSGGTGAQETQYFGPGTRLLVL.

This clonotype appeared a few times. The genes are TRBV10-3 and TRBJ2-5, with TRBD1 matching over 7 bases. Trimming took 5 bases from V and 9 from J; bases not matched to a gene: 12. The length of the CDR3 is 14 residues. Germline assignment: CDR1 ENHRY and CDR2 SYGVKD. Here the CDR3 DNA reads TGTGCCATCAGTAAGGGACAGCCAGATCAGCCCCAGTACTTC. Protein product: CAISKGQPDQPQYF.

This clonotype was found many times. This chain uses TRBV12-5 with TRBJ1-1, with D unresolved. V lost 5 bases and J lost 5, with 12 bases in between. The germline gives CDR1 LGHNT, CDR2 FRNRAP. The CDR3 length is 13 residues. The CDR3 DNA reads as TGTGCTAGTGGTAACGACAAGGGAACTGAAGCTTTCTTT. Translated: CASGNDKGTEAFF.

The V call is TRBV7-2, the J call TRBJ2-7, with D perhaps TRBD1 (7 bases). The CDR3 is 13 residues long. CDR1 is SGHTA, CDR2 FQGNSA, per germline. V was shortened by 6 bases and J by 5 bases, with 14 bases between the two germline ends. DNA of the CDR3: TGTGCCAGCAGGGGACAGCGGGCGGACGAGCAGTACTTC. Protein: CASRGQRADEQYF.

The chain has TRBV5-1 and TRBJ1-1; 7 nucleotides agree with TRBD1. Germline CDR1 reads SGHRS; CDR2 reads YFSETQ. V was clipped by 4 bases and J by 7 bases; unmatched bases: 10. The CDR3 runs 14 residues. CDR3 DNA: TGCGCCAGCAGCCCGAACAGGGGATCTAATGAAGCTTTCTTT. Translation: CASSPNRGSNEAFF.

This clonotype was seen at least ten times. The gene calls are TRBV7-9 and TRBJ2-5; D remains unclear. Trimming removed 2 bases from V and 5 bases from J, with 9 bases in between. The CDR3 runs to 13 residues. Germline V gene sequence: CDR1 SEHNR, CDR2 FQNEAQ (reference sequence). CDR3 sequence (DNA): TGTGCCAGCAGCTTATTCCGGGCGGAGACCCAGTACTTC. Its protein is CASSLFRAETQYF. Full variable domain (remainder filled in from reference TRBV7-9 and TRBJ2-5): DTGVSQNPRHKITKRGQNVTFRCDPISEHNRLYWYRQTLGQGPEFLTYFQNEAQLEKSRLLSDRFSAERPKGSFSTLEIQRTEQGDSAMYLCASSLFRAETQYFGPGTRLLVL.

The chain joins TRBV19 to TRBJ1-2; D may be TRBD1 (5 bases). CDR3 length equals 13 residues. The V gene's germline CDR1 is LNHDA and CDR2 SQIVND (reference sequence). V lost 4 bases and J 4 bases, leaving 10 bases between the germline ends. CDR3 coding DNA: TGTGCCAGTAGTAGGGGGAAGTCCTATGGCTACACCTTC. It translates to CASSRGKSYGYTF.

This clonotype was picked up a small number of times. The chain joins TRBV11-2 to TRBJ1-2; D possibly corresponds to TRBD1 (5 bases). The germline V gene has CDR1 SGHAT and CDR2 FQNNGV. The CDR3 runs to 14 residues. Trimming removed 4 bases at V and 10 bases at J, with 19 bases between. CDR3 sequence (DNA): TGTGCCAGCAGCTCGATCTCGTTCGTAGGGGACTACACCTTC. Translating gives CASSSISFVGDYTF.

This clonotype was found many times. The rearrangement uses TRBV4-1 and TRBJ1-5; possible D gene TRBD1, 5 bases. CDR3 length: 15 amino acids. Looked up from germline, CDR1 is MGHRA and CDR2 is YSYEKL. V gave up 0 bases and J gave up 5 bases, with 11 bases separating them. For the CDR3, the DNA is TGCGCCAGCAGCCAAGATGGGCAGGGTCATCAGCCCCAGCATTTT. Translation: CASSQDGQGHQPQHF.

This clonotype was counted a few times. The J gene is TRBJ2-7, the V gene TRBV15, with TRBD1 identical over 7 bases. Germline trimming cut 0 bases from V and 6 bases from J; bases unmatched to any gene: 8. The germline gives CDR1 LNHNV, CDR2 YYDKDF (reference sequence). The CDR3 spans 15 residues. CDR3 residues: CATSREAGGRREQYF. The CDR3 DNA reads TGTGCCACCAGCAGAGAAGCAGGGGGTAGGCGCGAGCAGTACTTC.

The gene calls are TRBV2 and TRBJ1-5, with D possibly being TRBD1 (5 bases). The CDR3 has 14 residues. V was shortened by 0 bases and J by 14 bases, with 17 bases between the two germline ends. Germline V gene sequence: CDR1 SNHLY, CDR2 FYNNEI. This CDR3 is CASSEASHGTPEHF. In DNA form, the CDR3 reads TGTGCCAGCAGTGAAGCCTCCCACGGGACCCCCGAGCATTTT.

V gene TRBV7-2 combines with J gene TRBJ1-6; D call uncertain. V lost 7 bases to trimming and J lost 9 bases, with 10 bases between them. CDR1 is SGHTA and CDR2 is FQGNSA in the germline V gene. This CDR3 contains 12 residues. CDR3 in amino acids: CASTTLRSPLHF. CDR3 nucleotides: TGTGCCAGCACCACCCTCCGTTCACCCCTCCACTTT. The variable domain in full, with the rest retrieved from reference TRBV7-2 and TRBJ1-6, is GAGVSQSPSNKVTEKGKDVELRCDPISGHTALYWYRQSLGQGLEFLIYFQGNSAPDKSGLPSDRFSAERTGGSVSTLTIQRTQQEDSAVYLCASTTLRSPLHFGNGTRLTVT.

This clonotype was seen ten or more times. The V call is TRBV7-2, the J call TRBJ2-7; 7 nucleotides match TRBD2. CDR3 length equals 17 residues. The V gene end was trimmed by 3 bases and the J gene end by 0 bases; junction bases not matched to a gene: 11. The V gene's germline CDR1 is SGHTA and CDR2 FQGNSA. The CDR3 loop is CASSLGAGTASSYEQYF. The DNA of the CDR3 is TGTGCCAGCAGCTTGGGAGCGGGGACTGCAAGCTCCTACGAGCAGTACTTC.

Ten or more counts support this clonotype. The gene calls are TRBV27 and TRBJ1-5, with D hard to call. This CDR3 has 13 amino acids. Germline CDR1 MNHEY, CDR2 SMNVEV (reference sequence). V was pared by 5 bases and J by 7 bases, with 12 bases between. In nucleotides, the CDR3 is TGTGCCAGCAGTCTCGACACCCAACAGCCCCAGCATTTT. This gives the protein CASSLDTQQPQHF.

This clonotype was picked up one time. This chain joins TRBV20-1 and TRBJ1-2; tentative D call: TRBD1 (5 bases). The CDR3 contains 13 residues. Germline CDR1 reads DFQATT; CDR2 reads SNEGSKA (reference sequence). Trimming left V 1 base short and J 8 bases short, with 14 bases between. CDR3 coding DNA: TGCAGTGCTAGAGGGGGCGGGGGGGACGGCTACACCTTC. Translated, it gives CSARGGGGDGYTF.

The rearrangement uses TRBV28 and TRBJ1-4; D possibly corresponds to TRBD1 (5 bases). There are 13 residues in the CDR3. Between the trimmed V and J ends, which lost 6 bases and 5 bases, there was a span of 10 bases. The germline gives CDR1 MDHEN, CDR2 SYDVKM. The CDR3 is CASRAGTNEKLFF. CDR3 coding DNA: TGTGCCAGCAGGGCCGGGACGAATGAAAAACTGTTTTTT.